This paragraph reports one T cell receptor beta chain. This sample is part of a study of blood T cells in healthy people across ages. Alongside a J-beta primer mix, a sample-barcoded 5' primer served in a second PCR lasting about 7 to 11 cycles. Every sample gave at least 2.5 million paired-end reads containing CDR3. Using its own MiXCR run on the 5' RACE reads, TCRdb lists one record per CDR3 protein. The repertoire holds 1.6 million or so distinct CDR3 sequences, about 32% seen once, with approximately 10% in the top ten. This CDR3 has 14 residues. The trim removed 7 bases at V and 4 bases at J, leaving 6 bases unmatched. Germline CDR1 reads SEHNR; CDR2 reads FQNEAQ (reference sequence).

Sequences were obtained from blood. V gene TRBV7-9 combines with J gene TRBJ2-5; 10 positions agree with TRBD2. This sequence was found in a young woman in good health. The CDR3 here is CASNEAGGAETQYF. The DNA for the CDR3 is TGTGCCAGCAACGAAGCGGGGGGGGCAGAGACCCAGTACTTC.